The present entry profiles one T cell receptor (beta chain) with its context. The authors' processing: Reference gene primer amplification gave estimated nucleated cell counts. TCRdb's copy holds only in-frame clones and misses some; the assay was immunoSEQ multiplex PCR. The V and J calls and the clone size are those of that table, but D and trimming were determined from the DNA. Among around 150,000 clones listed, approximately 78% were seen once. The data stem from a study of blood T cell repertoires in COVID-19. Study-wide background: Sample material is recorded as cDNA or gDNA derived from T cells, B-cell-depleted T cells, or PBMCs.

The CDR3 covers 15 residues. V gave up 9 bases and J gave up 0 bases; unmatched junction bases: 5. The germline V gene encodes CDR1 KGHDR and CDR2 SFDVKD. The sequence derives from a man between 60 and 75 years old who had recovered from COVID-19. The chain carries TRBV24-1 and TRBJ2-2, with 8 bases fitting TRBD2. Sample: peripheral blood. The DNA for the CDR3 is TGTGCCACCGGGGCGGGGGGCGCGAACACCGGGGAGCTGTTTTTT. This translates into CATGAGGANTGELFF.